One and the same sample provided the 30 T cell receptor beta chains below, sequenced in a study of blood T cell repertoires in COVID-19. Sequenced by immunoSEQ multiplex PCR; TCRdb stores in-frame clones only, minus some. Found here are 150,000 to 200,000 clones, roughly four fifths of them singletons; the top ten hold roughly 14%. The source material was peripheral blood. The receptors were sampled from a man aged 45-60 years who had recovered from COVID-19.

A few counts support this clone. The rearrangement uses TRBV7-3 and TRBJ1-6; a possible D gene is TRBD1 (6 bases). CDR3 length: 14 residues. The germline V gene has CDR1 SGHTA and CDR2 FQGTGA. Trimming removed 2 bases at V and 10 bases at J, with 12 bases between. This CDR3 is CASSLGGAVSPLHF. For the CDR3, the DNA is TGTGCCAGCAGCTTAGGGGGGGCTGTCTCACCCCTCCACTTT.

This clone has just one count. The chain is built from TRBV12-3 or TRBV12-4 and TRBJ1-4; the D is unclear. Trimming cost V 2 bases and J 7 bases, with 8 bases left between them. CDR3 length equals 13 residues. The CDR3 spells CASSLPGSEKLFF. The CDR3 DNA follows: TGTGCCAGCAGTTTACCCGGGTCTGAAAAACTGTTTTTT.

This chain connects TRBV5-1 to TRBJ2-3; TRBD1 matches 8 bases. This CDR3 has 16 amino acids. Trimming removed 1 base from V and 2 bases from J; junction bases left unmatched: 6. Germline lookup yields CDR1 SGHRS and CDR2 YFSETQ. The CDR3 protein is CASSLLSGGFTDTQYF. For the CDR3, the DNA is TGCGCCAGCAGCTTGCTTTCAGGGGGCTTCACAGATACGCAGTATTTT.

The rearrangement links TRBV24-1 to TRBJ2-7, with 8 bases matching TRBD2. Germline V gene sequence: CDR1 KGHDR, CDR2 SFDVKD. The CDR3 length is 15 residues. Trimming cost V 9 bases and J 3 bases; bases outside gene matches: 12. The CDR3 loop reads CATAGEASGFYEQYF. The DNA of the CDR3 is TGTGCCACCGCCGGGGAAGCTAGCGGGTTCTACGAGCAGTACTTC.

This rearrangement joins TRBV11-1 to TRBJ2-2; 11 bases match TRBD2. Germline CDR1 SGHAT, CDR2 FQDESV (reference sequence). Trimming removed 5 bases from V and 5 bases from J; junction bases left unmatched: 4. The CDR3 consists of 15 residues. CDR3 DNA sequence: TGTGCCAGCAGCGGCCCTAGCGGGAGGACCGGGGAGCTGTTTTTT. Its translation is CASSGPSGRTGELFF.

V gene TRBV5-1 combines with J gene TRBJ1-6, with TRBD1 matching over 7 bases. Germline V lookup: CDR1 SGHRS, CDR2 YFSETQ. This CDR3 comprises 15 residues. The V segment lost 3 bases and the J segment 8 bases; nucleotides outside the gene matches: 8. The chain's CDR3 is CASSSRTGDYSPLHF. For the CDR3, the DNA is TGCGCCAGCAGCTCTCGGACAGGTGATTATTCACCCCTCCACTTT.

V and J are TRBV27 and TRBJ2-7, with D possibly being TRBD1 (5 bases). Germline V gene data show CDR1 as MNHEY and CDR2 as SMNVEV (reference sequence). Trimming removed 5 bases from V and 4 bases from J, with 15 bases in between. The CDR3 spans 14 residues. The CDR3 reads CASSPSRGAYEQYF. The CDR3 DNA reads TGTGCCAGCAGTCCCTCAAGGGGTGCGTACGAGCAGTACTTC.

There are a few counts of this clone. This chain links TRBV7-3 with TRBJ2-1; possible D gene TRBD2, 5 bases. The CDR3 length is 13 residues. Germline CDR1 and CDR2: SGHTA and FQGTGA. The ends were cut back, 2 bases at V and 8 bases at J, with 10 bases in the middle. CDR3 nucleotides: TGTGCCAGCAGCTTAGAGCCTAGCCATGAGCAGTTCTTC. Translating it yields CASSLEPSHEQFF.

The chain employs TRBV19 and TRBJ2-6; TRBD1 matches 7 bases. After removal of 1 base from V and 0 bases from J, the junction contained 6 bases not matched to a gene. The CDR3 has 18 amino acids. Germline V lookup: CDR1 LNHDA, CDR2 SQIVND (reference sequence). The CDR3 region is CASSIARDSDSGANVLTF. CDR3 bases: TGTGCCAGTAGTATAGCGAGGGACAGCGACTCTGGGGCCAACGTCCTGACTTTC.

The rearrangement joins TRBV28 to TRBJ2-1, with D maybe TRBD1 (6 bases). The CDR3 is 15 residues long. Looked up from germline, CDR1 is MDHEN and CDR2 is SYDVKM. Trimming removed 6 bases from V and 5 bases from J, with 17 bases in between. In DNA form, the CDR3 reads TGTGCCAGCAGCCTGACAGGCAACTTCAACAATGAGCAGTTCTTC. It specifies CASSLTGNFNNEQFF.

V gene TRBV18 combines with J gene TRBJ2-7, with a tentative D call TRBD2 (6 bases). CDR1 is KGHSH, CDR2 LQKENI, per germline. This CDR3 has 16 amino acids. V lost 6 bases and J 3 bases, leaving 21 bases between the germline ends. CDR3 in DNA: TGTGCCAGCTCTATAGGACTGAGCGGGCTTGGCTACGAGCAGTACTTC. Residues: CASSIGLSGLGYEQYF.

This chain's CDR3 is CATSRDVGEGTEAFF. CDR3 sequence (DNA): TGTGCCACCAGCAGAGATGTGGGTGAGGGAACTGAAGCTTTCTTT. V usage is TRBV15 and J usage is TRBJ1-1; D is ambiguous. The CDR3 covers 15 residues. Trimming pared 0 bases from V and 5 bases from J, leaving 13 bases between. Germline V gives CDR1 LNHNV, CDR2 YYDKDF (reference sequence). Filled out from reference TRBV15 and TRBJ1-1, the complete variable domain reads DAMVIQNPRYQVTQFGKPVTLSCSQTLNHNVMYWYQQKSSQAPKLLFHYYDKDFNNEADTPDNFQSRRPNTSFCFLDIRSPGLGDTAMYLCATSRDVGEGTEAFFGQGTRLTVV.

The rearrangement links TRBV6-2 or TRBV6-3 to TRBJ2-5; D gene ambiguous. The germline V and J ends were trimmed by 6 bases and 6 bases, with 17 bases remaining between them. The CDR3 covers 14 residues. Looked up from germline, CDR1 is MNHEY and CDR2 is SVGEGT. The DNA for the CDR3 is TGTGCCAGCAGCTCGTCCCGCACTTACCAGACCCAGTACTTC. Translating it yields CASSSSRTYQTQYF.

This clone appeared a few times. This chain joins TRBV4-3 and TRBJ2-7; possible D gene TRBD1, 5 bases. Looked up from germline, CDR1 is LGHNA and CDR2 is YSLEER. The CDR3 is 15 residues long. Trimming took 1 base from V and 2 from J, leaving 12 bases between them. The chain's CDR3 is CASSQVTAIPYEQYF. CDR3 DNA sequence: TGCGCCAGCAGCCAAGTGACAGCAATCCCCTACGAGCAGTACTTC.

The chain employs TRBV30 and TRBJ1-2; TRBD1 matches at 11 bases. The V and J ends lost 0 bases and 7 bases, in that order; junction bases with no gene match: 16. Germline V gives CDR1 GTSNPN, CDR2 SVGIG (reference sequence). CDR3 length equals 18 residues. CDR3 loop: CAWSVRFTGTGGRGGYTF. The CDR3 nucleotides read TGTGCCTGGAGTGTACGGTTTACGGGGACAGGGGGGCGTGGTGGCTACACCTTC.

The chain is built from TRBV11-2 and TRBJ2-2; the match to TRBD1 covers 8 bases. V dropped 4 bases and J dropped 6; count of bases not matched to a gene: 7. Germline CDR1 reads SGHAT; CDR2 reads FQNNGV. The CDR3 has 15 amino acids. The CDR3 region is CASSSWTGPAGELFF. The CDR3 region has the DNA TGTGCCAGCAGCTCGTGGACAGGGCCGGCCGGGGAGCTGTTTTTT.

V is TRBV7-2 and J is TRBJ1-1; 7 bases match TRBD1. Germline values: CDR1 SGHTA, CDR2 FQGNSA. Trimming removed 6 bases from V and 5 bases from J; junction bases left unmatched: 12. The CDR3 loop spans 15 amino acids. CDR3 in DNA: TGTGCCAGCAGTTTTCCTCCAGGGGGGAGGACTGAAGCTTTCTTT. Translation: CASSFPPGGRTEAFF. Supplemented by reference TRBV7-2 and TRBJ1-1, the full variable domain reads GAGVSQSPSNKVTEKGKDVELRCDPISGHTALYWYRQSLGQGLEFLIYFQGNSAPDKSGLPSDRFSAERTGGSVSTLTIQRTQQEDSAVYLCASSFPPGGRTEAFFGQGTRLTVV.

The gene calls are TRBV7-6 and TRBJ2-2, with 8 bases fitting TRBD2. J lost 4 bases, V lost 5 bases, and 9 bases had no gene match. The CDR3 has 16 residues. Germline CDR1 is SGHVS and CDR2 is FNYEAQ. CDR3 nucleotide sequence: TGTGCCAGCAGCCGGGCCGCGGGAGGTATCACCGGGGAGCTGTTTTTT. It codes for CASSRAAGGITGELFF.

This clone was recorded a few times. The chain is built from TRBV27 and TRBJ1-1, with D unresolved. This CDR3 has 14 amino acids. The germline gives CDR1 MNHEY, CDR2 SMNVEV (reference sequence). The V and J ends lost 5 bases and 2 bases respectively, with 12 bases between them. CDR3 sequence (DNA): TGTGCCAGCAGTATTCTGGGCAAAAACACTGAAGCTTTCTTT. It codes for CASSILGKNTEAFF.

The chain uses TRBV28 and TRBJ2-7; the D gene is possibly TRBD1 (5 bases). The CDR3 is 12 residues long. Trimming left V 6 bases short and J 3 bases short, with 9 bases between. Germline CDR1 reads MDHEN; CDR2 reads SYDVKM. CDR3 coding DNA: TGTGCCAGCAGGTCGACAGACTACGAGCAGTACTTC. Amino acid sequence: CASRSTDYEQYF. Using reference TRBV28 and TRBJ2-7 for the parts outside the CDR3, the full variable domain is DVKVTQSSRYLVKRTGEKVFLECVQDMDHENMFWYRQDPGLGLRLIYFSYDVKMKEKGDIPEGYSVSREKKERFSLILESASTNQTSMYLCASRSTDYEQYFGPGTRLTVT.

The chain is built from TRBV27 and TRBJ1-2; D remains unclear. Trimming removed 8 bases from V and 2 bases from J, with 15 bases in between. Germline values: CDR1 MNHEY, CDR2 SMNVEV (reference sequence). The CDR3 length is 14 residues. The CDR3 DNA is TGTGCCAGCCGCCCAGCGTGGCAGAACTATGGCTACACCTTC. Its protein is CASRPAWQNYGYTF.

CDR3 bases: TGTGCCAGCAGCGTAGTCTCTAGCGGGGGCTACAATGAGCAGTTCTTC. It yields the protein CASSVVSSGGYNEQFF. The chain recombines TRBV9 with TRBJ2-1; 10 positions match TRBD2. Germline CDR1 is SGDLS and CDR2 is YYNGEE. This CDR3 region has 16 residues. V lost 0 bases and J lost 3; bases outside the gene matches: 3.

This clone was found once. Distinct nucleotide sequences in the sample also encode this CDR3. V gene TRBV11-3 combines with J gene TRBJ2-7; 11 nucleotides agree with TRBD2. CDR1 is SGHNT, CDR2 YENEEA, per germline. The CDR3 runs to 14 residues. The J segment lost 4 bases and the V segment lost 2 bases, leaving 1 base of the junction unmatched. The CDR3 coding sequence is TGTGCCAGCAGCTTAACTAGCGGGAGTTACGAGCAGTACTTC. Amino acids: CASSLTSGSYEQYF. The variable domain in full, completed from reference TRBV11-3 and TRBJ2-7, reads EAGVVQSPRYKIIEKKQPVAFWCNPISGHNTLYWYLQNLGQGPELLIRYENEEAVDDSQLPKDRFSAERLKGVDSTLKIQPAELGDSAVYLCASSLTSGSYEQYFGPGTRLTVT.

The table lists this clone with a count of one. CDR3 region: CASSSWAPNNSPLHF. DNA for the CDR3: TGCGCCAGCAGTTCGTGGGCACCCAATAATTCACCCCTCCACTTT. J is TRBJ1-6 and V is TRBV5-1, with D hard to call. This CDR3 comprises 15 residues. V gave up 5 bases and J gave up 5 bases, with 14 bases separating them. CDR1 is SGHRS, CDR2 YFSETQ, per germline.

The chain employs TRBV13 and TRBJ2-3; TRBD2 agrees at 7 bases. CDR1 and CDR2 (germline): PRHDT, FYEKMQ (reference sequence). Trimming cost V 3 bases and J 1 base; bases outside gene matches: 4. This CDR3 has 15 amino acids. The CDR3 region has the DNA TGTGCCAGCAGCTTCGGACTAGGGGGCACAGATACGCAGTATTTT. Protein sequence: CASSFGLGGTDTQYF.

The chain uses TRBV14 and TRBJ2-1; D is perhaps TRBD2 (5 bases). V lost 0 bases to trimming and J lost 12 bases, with 15 bases between them. In germline, CDR1 is SGHDN, CDR2 FVKESK. This CDR3 contains 14 residues. CDR3 coding DNA: TGTGCCAGCAGCCAAGAGAGGATAGCGTCTGGGCAGTTCTTC. Its protein product is CASSQERIASGQFF.

The gene calls are TRBV5-4 and TRBJ2-3; 9 bases are shared with TRBD2. The CDR3 loop spans 18 amino acids. Germline assignment: CDR1 SGHNT and CDR2 YYREEE (reference sequence). The junction had 13 bases not matched to a gene; V was cut back by 3 bases and J by 2 bases. The DNA of the CDR3 is TGTGCCAGCAGCTCAGGGAGGGTAGCGGGAGACTACACAGATACGCAGTATTTT. Translation: CASSSGRVAGDYTDTQYF.

The J gene is TRBJ1-2, the V gene TRBV28, with 9 bases that match TRBD1. J was trimmed by 5 bases and V by 10 bases; bases with no gene match: 8. CDR3 length: 13 amino acids. Germline V CDR1 and CDR2: MDHEN, SYDVKM. The CDR3 nucleotides read TGTGCCACCCGGACAGGGGATGATTATGGCTACACCTTC. As protein: CATRTGDDYGYTF.

The chain couples TRBV5-1 to TRBJ1-2; tentatively, D is TRBD1 (5 bases). The V gene's germline CDR1 is SGHRS and CDR2 YFSETQ. Deletions cut 1 base from V and 0 bases from J, with 10 bases between. The CDR3 is made up of 15 amino acids. For the CDR3, the DNA is TGCGCCAGCAGCTTGAGCGGGGCCTCTAACTATGGCTACACCTTC. It encodes CASSLSGASNYGYTF. Drawing the rest from reference TRBV5-1 and TRBJ1-2, the complete variable domain is KAGVTQTPRYLIKTRGQQVTLSCSPISGHRSVSWYQQTPGQGLQFLFEYFSETQRNKGNFPGRFSGRQFSNSRSEMNVSTLELGDSALYLCASSLSGASNYGYTFGSGTRLTVV.

In this sample, this clone turned up once. The junction departs from the called germline gene at one end, perhaps through a read error. The chain links TRBV30 to TRBJ1-1; D gene uncertain. CDR1 is GTSNPN and CDR2 is SVGIG in the germline V gene (reference sequence). The CDR3 runs 10 residues. In DNA, the CDR3 is TGTGCCTGGAGTGCTAACGAACCCATCTTT. This encodes CAWSANEPIF.